This TCR beta chain was captured in a study of monozygotic twins with inflammatory bowel disease. Template switching appended UMIs that held a 6-nucleotide sample barcode. TCRdb re-called the 5' RACE reads and shows each CDR3 protein once, DNA omitted. Its table lists under 150,000 distinct CDR3 sequences. Germline V gene sequence: CDR1 SGHRS, CDR2 YFSETQ. The CDR3 sequence is 15 residues long. The chain links TRBV5-1 to TRBJ1-6. Source material: blood. The origin of this receptor is a human donor with ulcerative colitis or Crohn's disease, or a healthy co-twin of an affected twin (not recorded which). The CDR3 region is CASSLGSLDNSPLHF.